The 21 T cell receptor beta chains reported below all come from one sample, sequenced in a study of blood T cell repertoires in COVID-19. TCRdb's copy holds only in-frame clones and misses some; the assay was immunoSEQ multiplex PCR. The table records 55,000 to 85,000 clones, roughly four fifths of them present only once. Source material: peripheral blood. These receptors all come from a woman in her seventies with acute or convalescent COVID-19.

This chain connects TRBV6-5 to TRBJ2-5; a weak D match, TRBD2 (6 bases). Germline CDR1 MNHEY, CDR2 SVGAGI. The V and J ends lost 7 bases and 2 bases respectively, with 17 bases between them. This CDR3 region has 15 residues. CDR3 DNA: TGTGCCAGCATGAGGAGGGGCCAGGTACAAGAGACCCAGTACTTC. Protein: CASMRRGQVQETQYF.

The chain has TRBV6-2 or TRBV6-3 and TRBJ2-7, with D hard to call. The CDR3 is 12 amino acids. V lost 5 bases, J lost 5 bases, and 10 bases lay in between. Looked up from germline, CDR1 is MNHEY and CDR2 is SVGEGT. CDR3 DNA sequence: TGTGCCAGCAGTACAATGCTCAACGAGCAGTACTTC. This codes for CASSTMLNEQYF.

Only one count was recorded for this clone. The gene calls are TRBV5-8 and TRBJ1-1; a possible D gene is TRBD1 (5 bases). Germline V CDR1 and CDR2: SGHTS, YDEGEE. The CDR3 contains 15 residues. V dropped 1 base and J dropped 2 bases, with 12 bases sitting between them. CDR3 residues: CASSLIVGQNTEAFF. Here the CDR3 DNA reads TGTGCCAGCAGCTTGATTGTGGGGCAAAACACTGAAGCTTTCTTT.

In this sample, this clone turned up a few times. The CDR3 nucleotides are TGTGCCAGCAGCCCCTGGACTGCGAGCTCCTACAATGAGCAGTTCTTC. This sequence encodes CASSPWTASSYNEQFF. The V and J genes are TRBV7-2 and TRBJ2-1; perhaps TRBD2 as D (5 bases). The CDR3 loop spans 16 amino acids. In germline, CDR1 is SGHTA, CDR2 FQGNSA. The V end lost 5 bases, the J end lost 0 bases, and 14 bases lay between the germline ends.

J is TRBJ1-6 and V is TRBV28; D might be TRBD1 (6 bases). Trimming removed 6 bases at V and 8 bases at J, with 20 bases between. The CDR3 contains 16 residues. Germline CDR1 and CDR2: MDHEN and SYDVKM. CDR3 residues: CASREPSGQNYSPLHF. CDR3 sequence (DNA): TGTGCCAGCAGAGAACCGTCCGGACAGAATTATTCACCCCTCCACTTT.

V is TRBV5-1 and J is TRBJ2-3; the D gene is possibly TRBD1 (7 bases). V was clipped by 5 bases and J by 2 bases, with 12 bases between them. Germline values: CDR1 SGHRS, CDR2 YFSETQ. The CDR3 consists of 14 residues. The CDR3 is CASRVRGDTDTQYF. CDR3 DNA: TGCGCCAGCAGGGTCAGGGGGGACACAGATACGCAGTATTTT.

The chain has TRBV30 and TRBJ2-1; TRBD2 agrees at 8 bases. The junction had 9 bases not matched to a gene; V was cut back by 5 bases and J by 3 bases. Germline CDR1 and CDR2: GTSNPN and SVGIG (reference sequence). This CDR3 region has 15 residues. The CDR3 spells CAWSQSAGVYNEQFF. The CDR3 nucleotides are TGTGCCTGGTCCCAATCAGCGGGAGTCTACAATGAGCAGTTCTTC. Using reference TRBV30 and TRBJ2-1 for the parts outside the CDR3, the full variable domain is SQTIHQWPATLVQPVGSPLSLECTVEGTSNPNLYWYRQAAGRGLQLLFYSVGIGQISSEVPQNLSASRPQDRQFILSSKKLLLSDSGFYLCAWSQSAGVYNEQFFGPGTRLTVL.

V and J are TRBV4-1 and TRBJ2-2; D is unresolved. With 0 bases removed from V and 6 bases from J, the gap between germline ends came to 8 bases. The CDR3 runs to 14 residues. From germline, CDR1 is MGHRA and CDR2 YSYEKL. Here the CDR3 DNA reads TGCGCCAGCAGCCAAGATCCTCTATCCGGGGAGCTGTTTTTT. Amino acid sequence: CASSQDPLSGELFF.

The V and J genes are TRBV2 and TRBJ1-6, with 7 bases matching TRBD1. The CDR3 spans 15 residues. Trimming cost V 5 bases and J 7 bases; bases outside gene matches: 8. Germline-derived CDR1 and CDR2 are SNHLY and FYNNEI. The CDR3 nucleotides are TGTGCCAGCAGTTACGGACAGGAAATGAATTCACCCCTCCACTTT. It is translated as CASSYGQEMNSPLHF.

The J gene is TRBJ2-6, the V gene TRBV7-2, with D maybe TRBD2 (6 bases). Germline V lookup: CDR1 SGHTA, CDR2 FQGNSA. Trimming stripped 7 bases from V and 3 bases from J, with 19 bases between. There are 17 residues in the CDR3. The CDR3 protein is CASTSGRRGIGANVLTF. CDR3 DNA sequence: TGTGCCAGCACCTCAGGCCGGCGGGGCATTGGGGCCAACGTCCTGACTTTC.

V is TRBV7-2 and J is TRBJ1-2; TRBD1 agrees at 12 bases. CDR3 length: 16 amino acids. V was clipped by 4 bases and J by 5 bases; unmatched bases: 8. The germline gives CDR1 SGHTA, CDR2 FQGNSA. CDR3 DNA sequence: TGTGCCAGCAGCTGGGGACAGGGGGCAGGGTCATATGGCTACACCTTC. This translates into CASSWGQGAGSYGYTF.

The chain links TRBV11-2 to TRBJ2-3; 9 bases match TRBD1. Germline V lookup: CDR1 SGHAT, CDR2 FQNNGV. V shed 5 bases, J shed 3 bases, and the junction held 15 bases outside the gene matches. The CDR3 is 18 residues long. The CDR3 coding sequence is TGTGCCAGCAGCCTCAAACCCCCGGGGACAGGGAGAACAGATACGCAGTATTTT. This encodes CASSLKPPGTGRTDTQYF.

The chain employs TRBV14 and TRBJ1-1; 7 bases agree with TRBD1. Trimming cost V 6 bases and J 0 bases; bases outside gene matches: 4. The germline CDR1 and CDR2 sequences are SGHDN and FVKESK. There are 14 residues in the CDR3. The CDR3 DNA is TGTGCCAGCAGGGGGGACAGTATGAACACTGAAGCTTTCTTT. Residues: CASRGDSMNTEAFF.

The chain is built from TRBV5-1 and TRBJ2-7; TRBD2 matches at 11 bases. The germline gives CDR1 SGHRS, CDR2 YFSETQ. The CDR3 covers 15 residues. Unmatched junction bases numbered 6, after V lost 3 bases and J lost 4 bases. CDR3 coding DNA: TGCGCCAGCAGCTCGGTAGCGGGGGGGCGATACGAGCAGTACTTC. Encoded protein: CASSSVAGGRYEQYF.

This chain joins TRBV5-1 and TRBJ2-5, with D tentatively TRBD1 (6 bases). Trimming took 0 bases from V and 3 from J, leaving 9 bases between them. In germline, CDR1 is SGHRS, CDR2 YFSETQ. The CDR3 loop spans 14 amino acids. DNA of the CDR3: TGCGCCAGCAGCTTGGAGACAGGCAAAGAGACCCAGTACTTC. It is translated as CASSLETGKETQYF. The full variable domain, with the rest looked up from reference TRBV5-1 and TRBJ2-5, is KAGVTQTPRYLIKTRGQQVTLSCSPISGHRSVSWYQQTPGQGLQFLFEYFSETQRNKGNFPGRFSGRQFSNSRSEMNVSTLELGDSALYLCASSLETGKETQYFGPGTRLLVL.

This CDR3 is CASSAHLLLGTSGTETQYF. CDR3 DNA sequence: TGTGCCAGTAGTGCACACCTCCTTCTCGGGACTAGCGGGACAGAGACCCAGTACTTC. The V gene is TRBV19, the J gene TRBJ2-5; 13 bases are a match to TRBD2. The CDR3 spans 19 residues. The junction had 16 bases not matched to a gene; V was cut back by 5 bases and J by 4 bases. The germline CDR1 and CDR2 sequences are LNHDA and SQIVND (reference sequence). The full variable domain, completed using reference TRBV19 and TRBJ2-5, is DGGITQSPKYLFRKEGQNVTLSCEQNLNHDAMYWYRQDPGQGLRLIYYSQIVNDFQKGDIAEGYSVSREKKESFPLTVTSAQKNPTAFYLCASSAHLLLGTSGTETQYFGPGTRLLVL.

J is TRBJ2-5 and V is TRBV18, with D perhaps TRBD2 (6 bases). CDR1 KGHSH and CDR2 LQKENI come from the germline V gene. This CDR3 is built from 15 residues. Trimming shortened V by 1 base and J by 1 base, and 10 bases separated the two germline ends. The CDR3 is CASSPLLGGQETQYF. CDR3 DNA sequence: TGTGCCAGCTCACCACTTCTCGGGGGCCAAGAGACCCAGTACTTC.

This clone was detected a few times. The gene calls are TRBV7-2 and TRBJ2-1; D unclear. Per germline, CDR1 SGHTA and CDR2 FQGNSA. Trimming took off 5 bases at V and 6 bases at J, with 11 bases between the two ends. CDR3 length: 13 amino acids. CDR3 in amino acids: CASSPLQANEQFF. DNA for the CDR3: TGTGCCAGCAGCCCACTCCAGGCCAATGAGCAGTTCTTC.

This clone was recorded a few times. The chain couples TRBV25-1 to TRBJ1-6; D not certain. This CDR3 is built from 14 residues. CDR1 MGHDK and CDR2 SYGVNS come from the germline V gene. Trimming took 3 bases from V and 8 from J, leaving 11 bases between them. For the CDR3, the DNA is TGTGCCAGCAGTGACTTGTTTGAGGATTCACCCCTCCACTTT. Translation gives CASSDLFEDSPLHF.

The chain is built from TRBV6-5 and TRBJ2-3, with 8 bases aligning to TRBD2. The CDR3 covers 16 residues. Unmatched junction bases numbered 2, after V lost 0 bases and J lost 0 bases. From germline, CDR1 is MNHEY and CDR2 SVGAGI. The CDR3 protein is CASSYSPSGSTDTQYF. The CDR3 nucleotides read TGTGCCAGCAGTTACTCCCCTAGCGGGAGCACAGATACGCAGTATTTT.

The chain uses TRBV4-1 and TRBJ1-1; D is ambiguous. V lost 1 base to trimming and J lost 1 base, with 4 bases between them. This CDR3 contains 13 residues. Germline values: CDR1 MGHRA, CDR2 YSYEKL. DNA for the CDR3: TGCGCCAGCAGCCAAGTCCGGAACACTGAAGCTTTCTTT. Translating it yields CASSQVRNTEAFF.